These 12 T cell receptor beta chains were sequenced from one sample in a study of regulatory dendritic cells for organ transplantation. The protocol was immunoSEQ multiplex PCR, while the TCRdb copy is restricted to in-frame clones and leaves out a portion. The data contain about 12,000 clones, 74% of them seen just once; the ten biggest clones take up approximately 0.63%. Their antigen targets remain unknown. Sorted subsets were CFSE-labeled and cultured four to six days with allogeneic dendritic cells. Sequenced input: naive CD4+ T cells from blood cultured with regulatory dendritic cells. Subset denoted: CD45RA+ naive T cells. The receptor source for this set is a human donor in good health.

This chain connects TRBV6-5 to TRBJ1-4, with 9 bases identical to TRBD1. J gave up 10 bases and V 6 bases, and 9 bases lay outside the gene matches. Germline V gene data show CDR1 as MNHEY and CDR2 as SVGAGI. The CDR3 runs to 14 residues. The CDR3 DNA is TGTGCCAGCAGCCCGGGACAGGGTAGAGGAAAACTGTTTTTT. It specifies CASSPGQGRGKLFF.

The chain carries TRBV7-9 and TRBJ1-1; TRBD1 aligns across 8 bases. From germline, CDR1 is SEHNR and CDR2 FQNEAQ (reference sequence). V shed 2 bases, J shed 6 bases, and the junction held 5 bases outside the gene matches. The length of the CDR3 is 14 residues. CDR3 loop: CASSLSNRGAEAFF. The CDR3 DNA reads TGTGCCAGCAGCTTATCTAACAGGGGGGCTGAAGCTTTCTTT.

This clone was observed a handful of times. The gene calls are TRBV2 and TRBJ1-4; 10 nucleotides agree with TRBD1. V lost 7 bases to trimming and J lost 8 bases; unmatched junction nucleotides: 7. The CDR3 runs to 14 residues. The V gene's germline CDR1 is SNHLY and CDR2 FYNNEI. The CDR3 sequence is CASTPDRGREKLFF. DNA for the CDR3: TGTGCCAGCACCCCCGACAGGGGGCGGGAAAAACTGTTTTTT.

This chain joins TRBV5-1 and TRBJ1-1, with D tentatively TRBD1 (5 bases). V shed 2 bases and J shed 1 base, with 9 bases lying between them. Germline CDR1 is SGHRS and CDR2 is YFSETQ. CDR3 length equals 14 residues. CDR3: CASSLGDRNTEAFF. The CDR3 nucleotides read TGCGCCAGCAGCTTAGGAGACAGGAACACTGAAGCTTTCTTT.

This rearrangement joins TRBV7-9 to TRBJ2-5, with a tentative D call TRBD1 (6 bases). The J call may be faulty, since TRBJ2-7 better matches the DNA end. CDR3 length equals 15 residues. Germline V gives CDR1 SEHNR, CDR2 FQNEAQ (reference sequence). The CDR3 is CASSFLDSGPYEQYF. CDR3 sequence (DNA): TGTGCCAGCAGCTTTTTGGACAGTGGACCGTACGAGCAGTACTTC.

This chain connects TRBV10-3 to TRBJ2-3, with 10 bases matching TRBD1. The CDR3 sequence is 15 residues long. Per the germline V gene, CDR1 is ENHRY and CDR2 is SYGVKD. Trimming removed 5 bases from V and 3 bases from J; junction bases left unmatched: 5. The CDR3 nucleotides are TGTGCCATCAGTTCCGGGACAGGGGAGACAGATACGCAGTATTTT. Residues: CAISSGTGETDTQYF.

This rearrangement joins TRBV19 to TRBJ2-1; perhaps TRBD1 as D (6 bases). V was pared by 8 bases and J by 7 bases, with 18 bases between. This CDR3 contains 14 residues. Germline values: CDR1 LNHDA, CDR2 SQIVND (reference sequence). CDR3 bases: TGTGCCAGTTCCTCAGGGGCGTTCCTGAATGAGCAGTTCTTC. Residues: CASSSGAFLNEQFF.

V is TRBV18 and J is TRBJ1-2; 10 bases match TRBD1. This CDR3 is built from 16 residues. The V and J ends lost 6 bases and 4 bases, in that order; junction bases with no gene match: 11. CDR1 and CDR2 from the germline V gene are KGHSH and LQKENI. The CDR3 sequence: CASSPRDRGPGYGYTF. The CDR3 coding sequence is TGTGCCAGCTCTCCTCGGGACAGGGGTCCGGGCTATGGCTACACCTTC.

The gene calls are TRBV5-5 and TRBJ1-2, with 10 bases fitting TRBD1. V lost 5 bases, J lost 8 bases, and 6 bases stayed unmatched. Germline lookup yields CDR1 SGHKS and CDR2 YYEKEE (reference sequence). The CDR3 runs 13 residues. The CDR3 bases are TGTGCCAGCAGGATGGACAGGGGGGGCGGCTACACCTTC. The encoded protein is CASRMDRGGGYTF.

The CDR3 loop reads CASSMARDQPQHF. CDR3 sequence (DNA): TGTGCCAGTAGTATGGCGAGGGATCAGCCCCAGCATTTT. The rearrangement joins TRBV19 to TRBJ1-5; D gene uncertain. Germline lookup yields CDR1 LNHDA and CDR2 SQIVND (reference sequence). With 3 bases removed from V and 5 bases from J, the gap between germline ends came to 8 bases. This CDR3 is 13 amino acids long.

The chain carries TRBV7-2 and TRBJ1-1; no firm D call. CDR3 length equals 18 residues. V was shortened by 3 bases and J by 2 bases, with 22 bases between the two germline ends. From germline, CDR1 is SGHTA and CDR2 FQGNSA. CDR3 loop: CASSFGGGFTTSNTEAFF. Written as DNA, the CDR3 is TGTGCCAGCAGCTTTGGAGGAGGGTTCACAACTTCAAACACTGAAGCTTTCTTT.

The J gene is TRBJ1-1, the V gene TRBV27; 7 positions agree with TRBD1. This CDR3 is 11 amino acids long. CDR1 and CDR2 (germline): MNHEY, SMNVEV (reference sequence). V lost 6 bases, J lost 10 bases, and 5 bases stayed unmatched. The CDR3 DNA is TGTGCCAGCAGAGACAGGGCAGGAGCTTTCTTT. Its protein is CASRDRAGAFF.